The 32 T cell receptor beta chains in this list originate from one sample, sequenced in a study of Ad26.COV2.S vaccination and SARS-CoV-2 variants. Assay used: immunoSEQ multiplex PCR; TCRdb lists only in-frame clones, some missing. This sample carries 500,000 or so clones, roughly 85% of them seen once, and the ten largest clones take around 13%. Treatment reported: roughly 18 received Ad26.COV2.S at low or high dose, single or two shots; roughly five received placebo; per-sample allocation not given. Sampling was done on day 63 after the first vaccine or placebo injection. The specimen was peripheral blood, collected in a trial of Ad26.COV2.S vaccine versus placebo. All receptors come from a person aged 18 to 65 who received the Ad26.COV2.S COVID-19 vaccine or a placebo.

A few counts support this clone. The chain has TRBV28 and TRBJ1-3; weak D call: TRBD1 (6 bases). The CDR3 runs to 15 residues. Germline V CDR1 and CDR2: MDHEN, SYDVKM. The V gene lost 6 bases and the J gene lost 1 base, with 13 bases spanning the gap. CDR3 amino acids: CASRTETGSGNTIYF. In nucleotides, the CDR3 is TGTGCCAGCAGAACCGAAACAGGGTCTGGAAACACCATATATTTT. Supplemented by reference TRBV28 and TRBJ1-3, the full variable domain reads DVKVTQSSRYLVKRTGEKVFLECVQDMDHENMFWYRQDPGLGLRLIYFSYDVKMKEKGDIPEGYSVSREKKERFSLILESASTNQTSMYLCASRTETGSGNTIYFGEGSWLTVV.

This chain joins TRBV5-5 and TRBJ2-3; 8 nucleotides align to TRBD2. The CDR3 covers 15 residues. Per the germline V gene, CDR1 is SGHKS and CDR2 is YYEKEE (reference sequence). After removal of 4 bases from V and 6 bases from J, the junction contained 10 bases not matched to a gene. Here the CDR3 DNA reads TGTGCCAGCAGCGTGGGACTAGGAGGGAAGGATACGCAGTATTTT. It codes for CASSVGLGGKDTQYF.

The rearrangement joins TRBV2 to TRBJ2-5; 12 bases are shared with TRBD2. V lost 4 bases to trimming and J lost 5 bases; unmatched junction nucleotides: 8. The CDR3 is 16 residues long. Germline values: CDR1 SNHLY, CDR2 FYNNEI. The DNA of the CDR3 is TGTGCCAGCAGTGTGTCTAGCGGGAGGGCCGGGGAGACCCAGTACTTC. This codes for CASSVSSGRAGETQYF. The full variable domain, completed using reference TRBV2 and TRBJ2-5, is EPEVTQTPSHQVTQMGQEVILRCVPISNHLYFYWYRQILGQKVEFLVSFYNNEISEKSEIFDDQFSVERPDGSNFTLKIRSTKLEDSAMYFCASSVSSGRAGETQYFGPGTRLLVL.

The chain couples TRBV5-1 to TRBJ2-2; 8 bases line up with TRBD2. The CDR3 has 18 residues. Germline V lookup: CDR1 SGHRS, CDR2 YFSETQ. The ends lost 1 base at V and 4 bases at J; junction bases unmatched: 12. CDR3 sequence: CASSLNGLRGRSTGELFF. The DNA for the CDR3 is TGCGCCAGCAGCTTGAACGGTTTGCGCGGGAGGTCCACCGGGGAGCTGTTTTTT.

This chain links TRBV14 with TRBJ2-2; TRBD2 is a possible D gene (6 bases). Germline loops: CDR1 SGHDN, CDR2 FVKESK. This CDR3 spans 14 amino acids. V was pared by 3 bases and J by 4 bases, with 9 bases between. DNA of the CDR3: TGTGCCAGCAGCCAGTTGGGGGGCACCGGGGAGCTGTTTTTT. This translates into CASSQLGGTGELFF.

This chain uses TRBV9 with TRBJ2-7, with 10 bases matching TRBD2. V lost 2 bases and J lost 3; bases outside the gene matches: 8. The germline V gene has CDR1 SGDLS and CDR2 YYNGEE. The CDR3 has 16 amino acids. CDR3 sequence: CASSVGASGRNYEQYF. The CDR3 DNA reads TGTGCCAGCAGCGTTGGGGCTAGCGGGAGAAACTACGAGCAGTACTTC. Combining the CDR3 with reference TRBV9 and TRBJ2-7 gives the whole variable domain DSGVTQTPKHLITATGQRVTLRCSPRSGDLSVYWYQQSLDQGLQFLIQYYNGEERAKGNILERFSAQQFPDLHSELNLSSLELGDSALYFCASSVGASGRNYEQYFGPGTRLTVT.

The chain has TRBV5-6 and TRBJ2-1; D uncertain. Trimming removed 4 bases at V and 0 bases at J, with 2 bases between. This CDR3 is built from 12 residues. The germline CDR1 and CDR2 sequences are SGHDT and YYEEEE. CDR3 nucleotide sequence: TGTGCCAGCAGCCGCTCCTACAATGAGCAGTTCTTC. Its translation: CASSRSYNEQFF. Complete variable domain (other parts from reference TRBV5-6 and TRBJ2-1): DAGVTQSPTHLIKTRGQQVTLRCSPKSGHDTVSWYQQALGQGPQFIFQYYEEEERQRGNFPDRFSGHQFPNYSSELNVNALLLGDSALYLCASSRSYNEQFFGPGTRLTVL.

This sequence joins TRBV9 and TRBJ2-1; 10 bases fit TRBD2. Germline CDR1 SGDLS, CDR2 YYNGEE. The CDR3 is 16 residues long. V shed 2 bases and J 6 bases; nucleotides not matched to a gene: 8. This chain's CDR3 is CASSVGASGRVNEQFF. The CDR3 nucleotides read TGTGCCAGCAGCGTGGGGGCGAGCGGGAGGGTCAATGAGCAGTTCTTC.

This clone has more than one count but fewer than ten. The V gene is TRBV7-8, the J gene TRBJ1-2; a possible D gene is TRBD1 (6 bases). The CDR3 runs 14 residues. CDR1 is SGHVS, CDR2 FQNEAQ, per germline. With 5 bases removed from V and 2 bases from J, the gap between germline ends came to 12 bases. The CDR3 DNA is TGTGCCAGCAGCCTCCTAGGGGGGAACTATGGCTACACCTTC. Its protein is CASSLLGGNYGYTF.

V and J are TRBV6-5 and TRBJ2-1, with D possibly TRBD2 on 5 matching bases. Trimming removed 8 bases from V and 6 bases from J, with 14 bases in between. There are 13 residues in the CDR3. Germline CDR1 and CDR2: MNHEY and SVGAGI. The CDR3 sequence is CASLVGVTNEQFF. The CDR3 DNA follows: TGTGCCAGCCTCGTCGGGGTTACCAATGAGCAGTTCTTC.

The chain uses TRBV2 and TRBJ1-1; possible D gene TRBD1, 6 bases. The CDR3 has 15 residues. The V gene lost 0 bases and the J gene lost 4 bases, with 12 bases spanning the gap. Germline V lookup: CDR1 SNHLY, CDR2 FYNNEI. Here the CDR3 reads CASSEARGAGTEAFF. CDR3 DNA: TGTGCCAGCAGTGAAGCCAGGGGCGCGGGCACTGAAGCTTTCTTT. Combining the CDR3 with reference TRBV2 and TRBJ1-1 gives the whole variable domain EPEVTQTPSHQVTQMGQEVILRCVPISNHLYFYWYRQILGQKVEFLVSFYNNEISEKSEIFDDQFSVERPDGSNFTLKIRSTKLEDSAMYFCASSEARGAGTEAFFGQGTRLTVV.

The rearrangement joins TRBV27 to TRBJ1-1, with D uncertain. The CDR3 loop spans 12 amino acids. The germline CDR1 and CDR2 sequences are MNHEY and SMNVEV (reference sequence). The V gene lost 8 bases and the J gene lost 5 bases, with 12 bases spanning the gap. CDR3 sequence reads: CASPGEVTEAFF. In DNA form, the CDR3 reads TGTGCCAGCCCAGGCGAAGTAACTGAAGCTTTCTTT.

The chain uses TRBV27 and TRBJ2-1; 10 nucleotides match TRBD2. V shed 6 bases and J 9 bases; nucleotides not matched to a gene: 8. The CDR3 runs to 14 residues. Germline V lookup: CDR1 MNHEY, CDR2 SMNVEV (reference sequence). This CDR3 is CASSSISGRIEQFF. The CDR3 coding sequence is TGTGCCAGCAGCAGTATTAGCGGGAGGATTGAGCAGTTCTTC.

The CDR3 is CASSSRWIGAYEQYF. The CDR3 bases are TGTGCCAGCAGCTCGCGGTGGATCGGTGCCTACGAGCAGTACTTC. The J gene is TRBJ2-7, the V gene TRBV5-6; D call uncertain. Germline V gene sequence: CDR1 SGHDT, CDR2 YYEEEE. This CDR3 is built from 15 residues. The ends were cut back, 3 bases at V and 2 bases at J, with 15 bases in the middle.

This chain joins TRBV11-1 and TRBJ1-1, with 8 bases that match TRBD1. The trim removed 6 bases at V and 5 bases at J, leaving 11 bases unmatched. The CDR3 extends over 15 amino acids. In germline, CDR1 is SGHAT, CDR2 FQDESV (reference sequence). CDR3 sequence: CASSPGTGGRTEAFF. CDR3 nucleotides: TGTGCCAGCAGTCCAGGAACAGGGGGTAGGACTGAAGCTTTCTTT.

This chain connects TRBV5-4 to TRBJ1-1; D gene uncertain. The CDR3 has 16 residues. Trimming removed 1 base at V and 0 bases at J, with 13 bases between. In germline, CDR1 is SGHNT, CDR2 YYREEE (reference sequence). The CDR3: CASSLSPASMNTEAFF. The CDR3 nucleotides are TGTGCCAGCAGCTTGAGCCCCGCCAGCATGAACACTGAAGCTTTCTTT. The full variable domain, completed using reference TRBV5-4 and TRBJ1-1, is ETGVTQSPTHLIKTRGQQVTLRCSSQSGHNTVSWYQQALGQGPQFIFQYYREEENGRGNFPPRFSGLQFPNYSSELNVNALELDDSALYLCASSLSPASMNTEAFFGQGTRLTVV.

The chain uses TRBV11-2 and TRBJ1-4; a weak D match, TRBD1 (6 bases). Germline V gives CDR1 SGHAT, CDR2 FQNNGV. The CDR3 consists of 12 residues. The ends were cut back, 3 bases at V and 13 bases at J, with 12 bases in the middle. The CDR3 sequence: CASSFPGGALFF. The CDR3 DNA follows: TGTGCCAGCAGCTTCCCGGGGGGCGCACTGTTTTTT.

J is TRBJ2-7 and V is TRBV4-3; D possibly corresponds to TRBD1 (6 bases). Germline V gene lookup returns CDR1 LGHNA and CDR2 YSLEER. Trimming removed 4 bases from V and 3 bases from J, with 19 bases in between. The CDR3 is 16 residues long. This CDR3 is CASSRVFDMTGYEQYF. DNA of the CDR3: TGCGCCAGCAGCCGGGTTTTCGATATGACAGGCTACGAGCAGTACTTC.

The chain is built from TRBV5-1 and TRBJ2-2, with 14 bases that match TRBD2. Unmatched junction bases numbered 5, after V lost 3 bases and J lost 7 bases. Germline CDR1 is SGHRS and CDR2 is YFSETQ. The CDR3 has 16 residues. CDR3 amino acids: CASSYGLAGGLGELFF. CDR3 nucleotides: TGCGCCAGCAGCTACGGACTAGCGGGAGGCCTCGGGGAGCTGTTTTTT.

V gene TRBV18 combines with J gene TRBJ2-1; TRBD2 agrees at 7 bases. CDR3 length equals 14 residues. Germline V gene sequence: CDR1 KGHSH, CDR2 LQKENI. Trimming took 5 bases from V and 4 from J; bases not matched to a gene: 5. The CDR3 sequence is CASSGTTTYNEQFF. CDR3 bases: TGTGCCAGCTCAGGGACTACTACGTACAATGAGCAGTTCTTC.

The V and J genes are TRBV24-1 and TRBJ2-7; D is possibly TRBD2 (7 bases). CDR3 size: 16 residues. V shed 5 bases and J shed 2 bases, with 18 bases lying between them. Germline V gene sequence: CDR1 KGHDR, CDR2 SFDVKD. CDR3 residues: CATSAGGGAGTYEQYF. The CDR3 region has the DNA TGTGCCACCAGTGCCGGCGGGGGCGCAGGGACCTACGAGCAGTACTTC.

The chain employs TRBV11-2 and TRBJ2-5; 10 bases map to TRBD2. The CDR3 contains 15 residues. V lost 0 bases to trimming and J lost 4 bases; unmatched junction nucleotides: 2. Germline V CDR1 and CDR2: SGHAT, FQNNGV. CDR3 in DNA: TGTGCCAGCAGCTTAGATAGCGGGGGGCGAGAGACCCAGTACTTC. Residues: CASSLDSGGRETQYF.

V usage is TRBV3-1 (or the pseudogene TRBV3-2) and J usage is TRBJ1-1; D remains unclear. Germline lookup yields CDR1 LGHDT and CDR2 YNNKEL (reference sequence). This CDR3 has 13 amino acids. Trimming took 6 bases from V and 6 from J, leaving 14 bases between them. CDR3 loop: CASRQSGKAEAFF. CDR3 DNA: TGTGCCAGCAGGCAATCGGGCAAGGCTGAAGCTTTCTTT.

The chain links TRBV7-8 to TRBJ2-3; D possibly corresponds to TRBD2 (5 bases). CDR1 is SGHVS and CDR2 is FQNEAQ in the germline V gene. V was cut by 1 base and J by 1 base, with 9 bases left in between. This CDR3 spans 15 amino acids. CDR3 DNA: TGTGCCAGCAGCTTAGGCCTCGGGGGCACAGATACGCAGTATTTT. Its protein product is CASSLGLGGTDTQYF.

The gene calls are TRBV7-2 and TRBJ2-5; weak D call: TRBD1 (6 bases). The V and J ends lost 3 bases and 5 bases respectively, with 16 bases between them. Germline V lookup: CDR1 SGHTA, CDR2 FQGNSA. CDR3 length: 15 amino acids. Here the CDR3 reads CASSLGAYVRETQYF. The CDR3 nucleotides are TGTGCCAGCAGCTTGGGGGCATACGTGAGGGAGACCCAGTACTTC. Full variable domain (outside the CDR3, taken from reference TRBV7-2 and TRBJ2-5): GAGVSQSPSNKVTEKGKDVELRCDPISGHTALYWYRQSLGQGLEFLIYFQGNSAPDKSGLPSDRFSAERTGGSVSTLTIQRTQQEDSAVYLCASSLGAYVRETQYFGPGTRLLVL.

The chain is built from TRBV19 and TRBJ1-2; D is ambiguous. There are 15 residues in the CDR3. Trimming shortened V by 0 bases and J by 7 bases, and 15 bases separated the two germline ends. Germline assignment: CDR1 LNHDA and CDR2 SQIVND (reference sequence). The chain's CDR3 is CASSIDAVLFSGYTF. CDR3 nucleotide sequence: TGTGCCAGTAGTATAGATGCGGTGCTGTTTAGTGGCTACACCTTC.

The chain employs TRBV9 and TRBJ2-7; D uncertain. The V end lost 0 bases, the J end lost 4 bases, and 8 bases lay between the germline ends. The CDR3 runs 13 residues. Germline loops: CDR1 SGDLS, CDR2 YYNGEE. CDR3: CASSVGSLYEQYF. Here the CDR3 DNA reads TGTGCCAGCAGCGTAGGCAGCCTGTACGAGCAGTACTTC.

The V and J genes are TRBV29-1 and TRBJ2-3; 9 bases line up with TRBD2. This CDR3 is built from 14 residues. The V segment lost 8 bases and the J segment 5 bases; nucleotides outside the gene matches: 11. The germline V gene has CDR1 SQVTM and CDR2 ANQGSEA. CDR3: CSIGTSRVGDTQYF. The CDR3 DNA sequence: TGCAGCATTGGGACTAGCCGAGTGGGAGATACGCAGTATTTT.

This clone showed up just once. The J gene is TRBJ2-5, the V gene TRBV2, with D unclear. The V and J ends lost 2 bases and 2 bases respectively, with 6 bases between them. Germline V gene lookup returns CDR1 SNHLY and CDR2 FYNNEI. This CDR3 spans 13 amino acids. The CDR3 DNA is TGTGCCAGCAGTGAATCCCGACAAGAGACCCAGTACTTC. This gives the protein CASSESRQETQYF.

This chain uses TRBV12-3 or TRBV12-4 with TRBJ2-7; D remains ambiguous. Trimming left V 5 bases short and J 4 bases short, with 6 bases between. The CDR3 runs to 11 residues. CDR3 region: CASSNTYEQYF. CDR3 bases: TGTGCCAGCAGTAATACGTACGAGCAGTACTTC.

This clone was detected a few times. The chain is built from TRBV30 and TRBJ1-3, with D hard to call. CDR1 and CDR2 (germline): GTSNPN, SVGIG (reference sequence). Trimming stripped 4 bases from V and 4 bases from J, with 5 bases between. The CDR3 is 11 amino acids. For the CDR3, the DNA is TGTGCCTGGACCCCCGGAAACACCATATATTTT. As protein: CAWTPGNTIYF.

In its sample, this clone was seen a few times. V usage is TRBV11-2 and J usage is TRBJ1-2; D is possibly TRBD1 (5 bases). The CDR3 is 12 residues long. Trimming removed 3 bases at V and 5 bases at J, with 7 bases between. The germline V gene has CDR1 SGHAT and CDR2 FQNNGV. CDR3 loop: CASSLGTYGYTF. The CDR3 DNA sequence: TGTGCCAGCAGCTTGGGGACGTATGGCTACACCTTC.